This T cell receptor beta chain was sequenced for a study of Ad26.COV2.S vaccination and SARS-CoV-2 variants. For the study at large: COV1001, an Ad26.COV2.S trial, supplied this vaccine-arm donor.

Germline V lookup: CDR1 KGHSH, CDR2 LQKENI. The CDR3 is 16 residues long. Trimming took 2 bases from V and 0 from J, leaving 13 bases between them. With respect to this clone: Its specificity is unknown.

Sequencing used immunoSEQ multiplex PCR; TCRdb keeps in-frame clones, though not all of them. The data show a few hundred thousand clones, around 89% seen once. General study findings and limits: Spike-specific CD8+ and CD4+ T cell responses reportedly showed substantial breadth after vaccination. People given the vaccine had a wider spike-specific TCR breadth than placebo recipients did.

Treatment given: about 20 received Ad26.COV2.S at low or high dose, single or two shots; roughly five received placebo; per-sample allocation not given. The study sampled participants on day 63 after the first vaccine or placebo injection. It was Wuhan-strain SARS-CoV-2 spike that the Ad26 vaccine vector expressed. This clonotype was obtained from a person between 18 and 65 years old who received the Ad26.COV2.S COVID-19 vaccine or a placebo. Specimen: peripheral blood, collected in a trial of Ad26.COV2.S vaccine versus placebo. The rearrangement links TRBV18 to TRBJ1-1, with no clear D. CDR3 bases: TGTGCCAGCTCACCAACTACCCCCCTGATGAACACTGAAGCTTTCTTT. This gives the protein CASSPTTPLMNTEAFF.